These T cell receptor beta chains were read from a single sample in a study of T cells after posttransplantation cyclophosphamide. Clones were sequenced by immunoSEQ multiplex PCR, and TCRdb holds only the in-frame ones, with some missing. This table has around 66,000 clones, around 93% appearing once. Input material: PBMCs. The source is a woman aged 25 to 45 in good health and a related stem cell transplant donor. Both conserved end residues are part of each CDR3. A D gene is named only where the DNA matches it firmly. Size is omitted from some rows. Given values are once, few, many or a class for expanded clones.

J gene,D gene,V gene,clone size,CDR3 DNA,CDR3 protein
TRBJ1-2,TRBD1,TRBV23-1,-,TGCGCCAGCAGTCAATCCCAGACACCGGGACAGAACTATGGCTACACCTTC,CASSQSQTPGQNYGYTF
TRBJ1-1,-,TRBV5-1,-,TGCGCCAGCAGCTTGGTCGGGACAACGAACACTGAAGCTTTCTTT,CASSLVGTTNTEAFF
TRBJ2-7,-,TRBV18,-,TGTGCCAGCTCACCAGGGGGGCCTGAGCAGTACTTC,CASSPGGPEQYF
TRBJ1-1,TRBD1,TRBV29-1,-,TGCAGCGTTGCCGGGACAGGGGGCACTGAAGCTTTCTTT,CSVAGTGGTEAFF
TRBJ1-1,-,TRBV28,-,TGTGCCAGCAGTTACCATCAAACGGACCGGAACACTGAAGCTTTCTTT,CASSYHQTDRNTEAFF
TRBJ2-2,-,TRBV30,-,TGTGCCTGGAGTGTGTACGGTAACACCGGGGAGCTGTTTTTT,CAWSVYGNTGELFF
TRBJ2-1,-,TRBV4-2,-,TGTGCCAGCAGCCAAGCCTGGGGCTCCACCTACAATGAGCAGTTCTTC,CASSQAWGSTYNEQFF
TRBJ2-3,-,TRBV7-2,-,TGTGCCAGCAGCTTAGCGGTCGGCAGAACAGATACGCAGTATTTT,CASSLAVGRTDTQYF
TRBJ2-2,TRBD2,TRBV7-9,-,TGTGCCAGCACCTGGACTAGTCGGGACACCGGGGAGCTGTTTTTT,CASTWTSRDTGELFF
TRBJ2-1,-,TRBV14,-,TGTGCCAGCAGCCAAGGGGGTTTAAGGTACAATGAGCAGTTCTTC,CASSQGGLRYNEQFF
TRBJ2-2,TRBD1,TRBV30,-,TGTGCCTGGAGTATCTCCCGGACAGGGTCGGAGCTGTTTTTT,CAWSISRTGSELFF
TRBJ1-1,-,TRBV7-8,-,TGTGCCAGCAGCTTAGGGGCAGAGGGAGTGAACACTGAAGCTTTCTTT,CASSLGAEGVNTEAFF
TRBJ1-6,-,TRBV2,-,TGTGCCAGCAGTGGAGGGGTTGGGTATTCACCCCTCCACTTT,CASSGGVGYSPLHF
TRBJ1-5,TRBD1,TRBV10-1,-,TGCGCCAGCAGCCTGACAGGGGCTCAGCCCCAGCATTTT,CASSLTGAQPQHF
TRBJ2-7,-,TRBV7-8,-,TGTGCCAGCAGCACCAGGACAGCCACCTACGAGCAGTACTTC,CASSTRTATYEQYF
TRBJ1-1,TRBD1,TRBV5-4,-,TGTGCCAGCAGCAGGACAGGGGGCACTGAAGCTTTCTTT,CASSRTGGTEAFF
TRBJ1-2,-,TRBV5-1,-,TGCGCCAGCAGCTTGGGTGGAGGGGGGGCCTATGGCTACACCTTC,CASSLGGGGAYGYTF
TRBJ1-3,-,TRBV4-1,-,TGCGCCAGCAGCCAAGTTGATTTGGGAACCGTCTCTGGAAACACCATATATTTT,CASSQVDLGTVSGNTIYF
TRBJ1-6,-,TRBV27,-,TGTGCCAGCAGTCCCTTTATGGATGCTTCACCCCTCCACTTT,CASSPFMDASPLHF
TRBJ1-1,-,TRBV7-2,-,TGTGCCAGCAGCTTAGCCCCAATGAACACTGAAGCTTTCTTT,CASSLAPMNTEAFF
TRBJ1-6,TRBD1,TRBV7-2,-,TGTGCCAGCAATTCGGGACAGGAGAATTCACCCCTCCACTTT,CASNSGQENSPLHF
TRBJ2-5,-,TRBV5-1,-,TGCGCCAGCAGCTTGGCACTGGGAGAGACCCAGTACTTC,CASSLALGETQYF
TRBJ2-5,TRBD1,TRBV4-3,-,TGCGCCAGCAGCCAAGAATGGACAGGGCAAGAGACCCAGTACTTC,CASSQEWTGQETQYF
TRBJ2-5,-,TRBV19,-,TGTGCCAGTAGTACTAACGGGTACCAAGAGACCCAGTACTTC,CASSTNGYQETQYF
TRBJ1-1,-,TRBV4-3,-,TGCGCCAGCAGTGGACAGCTGATTAGCACTGAAGCTTTCTTT,CASSGQLISTEAFF
TRBJ1-5,-,TRBV7-9,few,TGTGCCAGCAGCTTAGTGGGCAATCAGCCCCAGCATTTT,CASSLVGNQPQHF
TRBJ1-1,TRBD1,TRBV5-6,-,TGTGCCAGCAGCCCAGGACAGGGGTTCGCTGAAGCTTTCTTT,CASSPGQGFAEAFF
TRBJ1-1,-,TRBV19,-,TGTGCCAGTAGTATACAGGGGTATTACACTGAAGCTTTCTTT,CASSIQGYYTEAFF
TRBJ2-2,-,TRBV7-3,-,TGTGCCAGCAGCCTGTCGGGGAACACCGGGGAGCTGTTTTTT,CASSLSGNTGELFF
TRBJ2-5,TRBD2,TRBV9,-,TGTGCCAGCAGCGTAGGGAATAGCGGGGGGCCCGGGACCCAGTACTTC,CASSVGNSGGPGTQYF
TRBJ2-2,-,TRBV7-6,-,TGTGCCAGCAGCCAGGGCCAGGGGACCGGGGAGCTGTTTTTT,CASSQGQGTGELFF
TRBJ1-6,-,TRBV4-3,few,TGCGCCAGCAGCCAAGGTGACAGCTCCATAGCACCCCTCCACTTT,CASSQGDSSIAPLHF
TRBJ1-1,-,TRBV7-2,-,TGTGCCAGCAGCTTAGGAGCTGTGACAGTGAACACTGAAGCTTTCTTT,CASSLGAVTVNTEAFF
TRBJ2-6,-,TRBV7-9,-,TGTGCCAGCAGCTTACTCGCCGGAGGGAGAGCCAACGTCCTGACTTTC,CASSLLAGGRANVLTF
TRBJ2-3,-,TRBV5-6,-,TGTGCCAGCAGCTGGTCCGGGAGCTTGACAGATACGCAGTATTTT,CASSWSGSLTDTQYF
TRBJ1-2,-,TRBV5-1,-,TGCGCCAGCAGCGCCGACCAGGGTCGCGGCTACACCTTC,CASSADQGRGYTF
TRBJ1-6,-,TRBV9,-,TGTGCCAGCAGCGCCGACCCCAGGGCCAGCCGGTCACCCCTCCACTTT,CASSADPRASRSPLHF
TRBJ2-7,-,TRBV14,-,TGTGCCAGCAGCCAAGAACGATCGTGGGGATCCTACTACGAGCAGTACTTC,CASSQERSWGSYYEQYF
TRBJ1-2,-,TRBV5-4,-,TGTGCCAGCAGCTTGGGGCCGTTGGGAGGGGATCATGGCTACACCTTC,CASSLGPLGGDHGYTF
TRBJ1-1,TRBD1,TRBV7-6,-,TGTGCCAGCAGCTTCGGGCAGGGGGCCACTGAAGCTTTCTTT,CASSFGQGATEAFF
TRBJ2-7,-,TRBV18,-,TGTGCCAGCTCCTCCGGCGGGTTGGCCTACGAGCAGTACTTC,CASSSGGLAYEQYF
TRBJ1-5,-,TRBV6-1,-,TGTGCCAGCAGTGACCAGACGGGCAATCAGCCCCAGCATTTT,CASSDQTGNQPQHF
TRBJ1-1,TRBD1,TRBV15,-,TGTGCCACCAGCAGGGGGACAGCCCCCGACACTGAAGCTTTCTTT,CATSRGTAPDTEAFF
TRBJ1-1,TRBD1,TRBV19,-,TGTGCCAGTAGTCCAGGGACAGGGGAGGGGGTGATCACTGAAGCTTTCTTT,CASSPGTGEGVITEAFF
TRBJ2-7,-,TRBV6-5,-,TGTGCCAGCAGTTACTCGGCCGGGGGCGTAAACGAGCAGTACTTC,CASSYSAGGVNEQYF
TRBJ1-3,TRBD1,TRBV5-1,-,TGCGCCAGCAGCTGGGGACAGGAGGAAAACACCATATATTTT,CASSWGQEENTIYF
TRBJ1-6,TRBD1,TRBV19,-,TGTGCCAGTAGTAGGACAGGGGGCGGTGGTTCACCCCTCCACTTT,CASSRTGGGGSPLHF
TRBJ1-1,-,TRBV9,-,TGTGCCAGCAGCGTAGTAGGCGGGAACACTGAAGCTTTCTTT,CASSVVGGNTEAFF
TRBJ1-6,-,TRBV7-2,once,TGTGCCAGCAGCTTATTGAGAAATTCACCCCTCCACTTT,CASSLLRNSPLHF
TRBJ2-3,-,TRBV19,-,TGTGCCAGTAGAATACAGGGTAGCACAGATACGCAGTATTTT,CASRIQGSTDTQYF
TRBJ2-1,TRBD2,TRBV5-1,-,TGCGCCAGCAGCACCGGGACTAGCGATATGGGTGAGCAGTTCTTC,CASSTGTSDMGEQFF
TRBJ2-7,TRBD2,TRBV12-5,-,TGTGCTAGTGGTTTGGTACTGGGACTAGCGGGGGGGTACGAGCAGTACTTC,CASGLVLGLAGGYEQYF
TRBJ2-3,TRBD1,TRBV7-8,once,TGTGCCAGCAGCTCTCCGGGACAGGGAATTCCAGATACGCAGTATTTT,CASSSPGQGIPDTQYF
TRBJ2-7,-,TRBV14,-,TGTGCCAGCAGCGACCCGGGGGTCCCCCACGAGCAGTACTTC,CASSDPGVPHEQYF
TRBJ2-7,-,TRBV11-2,-,TGTGCCAGCAGCTCTCTCCCACTATCCTACGAGCAGTACTTC,CASSSLPLSYEQYF
TRBJ1-1,-,TRBV29-1,-,TGCAGCGCCAGGAACCTGAACACTGAAGCTTTCTTT,CSARNLNTEAFF
TRBJ2-7,TRBD1,TRBV4-3,-,TGCGCCAGCAGCCTCGGGACAGGGAGCTACGAGCAGTACTTC,CASSLGTGSYEQYF
TRBJ2-5,TRBD1,TRBV7-8,-,TGTGCCAGCAGCCCCCTGACAGGGCAAGAGACCCAGTACTTC,CASSPLTGQETQYF
TRBJ2-1,TRBD2,TRBV5-1,-,TGCGCCAGCAGCTTAGCGGGGGGGAGGTACAATGAGCAGTTCTTC,CASSLAGGRYNEQFF